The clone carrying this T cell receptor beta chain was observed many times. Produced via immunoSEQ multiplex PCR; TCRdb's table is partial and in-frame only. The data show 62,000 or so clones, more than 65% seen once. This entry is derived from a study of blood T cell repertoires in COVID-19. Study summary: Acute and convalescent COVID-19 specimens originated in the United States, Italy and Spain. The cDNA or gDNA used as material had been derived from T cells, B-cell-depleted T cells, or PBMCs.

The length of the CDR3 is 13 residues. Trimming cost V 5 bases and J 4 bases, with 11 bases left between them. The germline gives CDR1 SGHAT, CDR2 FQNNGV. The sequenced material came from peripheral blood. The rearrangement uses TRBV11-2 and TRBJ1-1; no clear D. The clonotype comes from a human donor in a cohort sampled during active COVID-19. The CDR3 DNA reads TGTGCCAGCAGCCCGTCCACTATCACTGAAGCTTTCTTT. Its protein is CASSPSTITEAFF.